This T cell receptor (beta chain) emerged from a study of neurological immune-mediated disorders (dated by TCRdb to between 2018 and 2020). With regard to the full study: Peripheral blood TCR-beta repertoires from HTLV-I-associated myelopathy (HAM/TSP) patients, multiple sclerosis patients and healthy controls were compared by UMI-based sequencing. The cohort included about 70 subjects: approximately 15 with HAM/TSP, roughly 35 with multiple sclerosis, and 20 or so healthy controls. Alongside PBMC samples, the set of about 100 TCR-beta libraries contained longitudinal samples, technical triplicates, and paired CD4+ and CD8+ T-cell subsets that had been sorted. What the research found in general, with its limitations: TCR clonal expansion was highest in HAM/TSP patients and lowest in MS patients, with MS patients falling below even healthy controls. No identical CDR3 amino acid sequences were shared among expanded clones across subjects, suggesting private TCR-beta repertoires in all groups.

As to this clonotype: The target of this receptor is not known. Within one base of it there is no much larger clone, and no base qualities were kept.

The CDR3 sequence holds 15 residues, the cysteine and phenylalanine included. The DNA shown is the 45-base CDR3, in frame from base 1. V was cut back by 4 bases and J by 1 base, leaving a gap of 15 bases between them. CDR1 and CDR2 are drawn from the germline V gene: SGHRS, YFSETQ. To synthesize cDNA, template-switch 5'RACE was performed with a primer carrying a 10-nucleotide random unique molecular identifier so that each TCR transcript was tagged. Each sequencing run produced over 170 million TCR-beta sequences covering 15-18 subjects. The RNeasy kit was used to extract total RNA. Using the KAPA Real-time Library Amplification kit, TCR-beta VDJ regions were amplified with primers for the TCR constant region and the 5'RACE anchor. A first PCR added sample indexes and Illumina adaptors, after which a second PCR increased the library yield. After Ampure bead purification, the roughly 650 bp TCR product was size-selected on a 2% E-gel SizeSelection system. Before pooling, library quality was checked on a Bioanalyzer, concentration was measured with Qubit, and libraries were quantified with the Kapa Library Quantification kit. Paired-end 2 x 150 bp sequencing of the libraries was performed on an Illumina HiSeq 2500. To increase sequence diversity, about 25-31% phiX was spiked into each library pool. The authors' analysis ran thus. The UMI-based MiGEC pipeline processed quality-filtered reads and removed over 80% of raw TCR sequences during error correction. VDJ genes were aligned to IMGT germline references, and each clonotype was defined by a unique CDR3 amino acid sequence together with V-J genes. VDJtools evaluated clonal expansion, Shannon diversity and CDR3 relatedness (CalcPairwiseDistances, ClusterSamples); CLCbio workbench built phylogenetic trees. Using coefficient-of-variation modelling across technical triplicates, the study counted a clone as expanded if it had at least 8 unique UMIs. The raw public reads went through TCRdb reprocessing: fastp at Q25, MiXCR clone calling, in-frame beta chains kept. One record per CDR3 amino acid sequence lists the most common genes and DNA. Clone size and V and J calls follow TCRdb, not the original study. The sample has 50,000 to 70,000 distinct CDR3 sequences on record, roughly an eighth of them singletons. The top ten hold over 8.5% of the sample.

For the unsorted PBMC libraries, 2 million PBMCs were stored in RNAlater at -80 degrees C until RNA extraction and were used to generate the libraries. Peripheral blood was subjected to Ficoll-Hypaque density gradient centrifugation to isolate PBMCs, which were then cryopreserved in liquid nitrogen. This TCR was recovered from a woman aged 55-69 years with HTLV-1-associated myelopathy (HAM/TSP). The chain is assembled from TRBV5-1 and TRBJ2-7; perhaps TRBD2 is the D gene, with 5 bases matching. The sequenced sample consisted of PBMCs. The CDR3 region has the sequence CASSPGWTLSYEQYF. The nucleotide sequence reads as follows: TGCGCCAGCAGCCCGGGTTGGACTCTTTCCTACGAGCAGTACTTC.